This TCR beta chain was observed in a study of molecular identifiers for immune sequencing clone quantification. Using 10%, 30% or 50% RNA, naive CD8 libraries were derived from 20,000 to 1,000,000 sorted cells. V was trimmed by 1 base and J by 7 bases, leaving 18 bases between them. Germline V gene data show CDR1 as SGHKS and CDR2 as YYEKEE (reference sequence). This CDR3 spans 16 amino acids. Library preparation followed earlier protocols using designated TCR primers. Using its own MiXCR run on the PCR reads, TCRdb lists one record per CDR3 protein. The table lists 490,000 or so distinct CDR3 sequences, roughly 23% of them singletons.

Sequenced input: naive CD8+ T cells from blood, with Jurkat cell RNA spiked in. Subset specified: FACS-sorted CD8+CD4-CCR7+CD45RA+ naive T cells. This receptor was obtained from a human donor in good health. Some libraries in this study had Jurkat cell RNA spiked in. The chain employs TRBV5-5 and TRBJ2-1, with D possibly matching TRBD2 (5 bases). The CDR3 DNA follows: TGTGCCAGCAGCTTGAGGGCGGAGGCGCATCAGAATGAGCAGTTCTTC. This translates into CASSLRAEAHQNEQFF.